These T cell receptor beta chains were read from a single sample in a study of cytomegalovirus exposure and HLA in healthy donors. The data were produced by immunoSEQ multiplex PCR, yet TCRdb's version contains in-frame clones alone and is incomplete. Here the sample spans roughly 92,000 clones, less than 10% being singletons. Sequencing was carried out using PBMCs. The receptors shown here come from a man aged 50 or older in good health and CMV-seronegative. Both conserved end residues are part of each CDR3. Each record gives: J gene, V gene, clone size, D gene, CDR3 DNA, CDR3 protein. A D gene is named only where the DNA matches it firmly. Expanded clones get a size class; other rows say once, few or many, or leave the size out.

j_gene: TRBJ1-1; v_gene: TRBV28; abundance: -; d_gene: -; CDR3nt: TGTGCCAGCACCTCTGCGGAGTTAGGCGACACTGAAGCTTTCTTT; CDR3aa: CASTSAELGDTEAFF
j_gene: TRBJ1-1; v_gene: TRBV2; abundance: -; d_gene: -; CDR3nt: TGTGCCAGCAGTGGCAGGCCGAACACTGAAGCTTTCTTT; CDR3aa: CASSGRPNTEAFF
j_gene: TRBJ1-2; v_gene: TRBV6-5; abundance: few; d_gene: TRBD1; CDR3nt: TGTGCCAGCAGGGAAACAGGGGGCTTAAACGGCTACACCTTC; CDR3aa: CASRETGGLNGYTF
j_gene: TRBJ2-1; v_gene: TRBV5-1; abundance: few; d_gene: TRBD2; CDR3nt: TGCGCCAGCAGCTTGGAGGGGTGGATCCTAGCGGGGGGGACCTACAATGAGCAGTTCTTC; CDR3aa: CASSLEGWILAGGTYNEQFF
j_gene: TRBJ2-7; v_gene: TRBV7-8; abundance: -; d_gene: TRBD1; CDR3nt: TGTGCCAGCAGTTCAGGACAGGGACCTTACGAGCAGTACTTC; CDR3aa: CASSSGQGPYEQYF
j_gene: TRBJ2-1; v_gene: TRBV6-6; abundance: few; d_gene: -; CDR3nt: TGTGCCAGCAGTTCACAGGGCAATGAGCAGTTCTTC; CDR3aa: CASSSQGNEQFF
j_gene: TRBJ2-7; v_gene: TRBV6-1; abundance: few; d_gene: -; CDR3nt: TGTGCCAGCAGTGAAGGCGTCGAAGGGGTAAGGCAGTACTTC; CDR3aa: CASSEGVEGVRQYF
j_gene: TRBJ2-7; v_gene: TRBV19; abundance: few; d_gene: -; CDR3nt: TGTGCCACCGGGCCGGGGGTCTACGAGCAGTACTTC; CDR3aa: CATGPGVYEQYF
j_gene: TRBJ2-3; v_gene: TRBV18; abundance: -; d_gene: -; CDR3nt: TGTGCCAGCTCAGAGAGTCGCACAGATACGCAGTATTTT; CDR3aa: CASSESRTDTQYF
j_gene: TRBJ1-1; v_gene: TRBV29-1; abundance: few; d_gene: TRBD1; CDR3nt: TGCAGCGTCAGGGGGACCTATGAAGCTTTCTTT; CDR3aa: CSVRGTYEAFF
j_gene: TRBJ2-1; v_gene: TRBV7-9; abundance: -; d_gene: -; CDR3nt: TGTGCCAGCAGTGGGGGGAGGACATACAATGAGCAGTTCTTC; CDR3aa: CASSGGRTYNEQFF
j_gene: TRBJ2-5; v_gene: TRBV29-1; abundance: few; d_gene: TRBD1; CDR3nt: TGCAGCGTATTAGACAGGGGAGAGACCCAGTACTTC; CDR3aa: CSVLDRGETQYF
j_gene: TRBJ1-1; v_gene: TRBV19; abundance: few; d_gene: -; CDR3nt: TGTGCCAGTAGACTAGCGAGGGGAACTGAAGCTTTCTTT; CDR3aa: CASRLARGTEAFF
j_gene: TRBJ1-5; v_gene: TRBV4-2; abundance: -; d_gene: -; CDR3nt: TGTGCCAGCAGCCAAGAAGGCAGGGAAGGGCAGCCCCAGCATTTT; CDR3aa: CASSQEGREGQPQHF
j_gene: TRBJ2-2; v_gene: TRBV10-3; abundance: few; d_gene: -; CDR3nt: TGTGCCATCACCCCCGGGGTGTCGGACGGGGAGCTGTTTTTT; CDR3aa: CAITPGVSDGELFF
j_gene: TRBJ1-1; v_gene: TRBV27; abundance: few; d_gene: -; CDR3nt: TGTGCCAGCAGTTTCTCGGGATACACTGAAGCTTTCTTT; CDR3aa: CASSFSGYTEAFF
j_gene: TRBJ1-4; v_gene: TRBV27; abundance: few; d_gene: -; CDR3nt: TGTGCCAGCAGTTTATTGGGTTTTTCCGGGATAGAAAAACTGTTTTTT; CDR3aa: CASSLLGFSGIEKLFF
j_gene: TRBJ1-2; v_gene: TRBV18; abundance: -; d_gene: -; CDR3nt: TGTGCCAGCTCACCCGAGGGCGGAGGAGGAGATCGTGGCTACACCTTC; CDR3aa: CASSPEGGGGDRGYTF
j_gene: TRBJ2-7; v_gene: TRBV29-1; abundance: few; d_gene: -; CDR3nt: TGCAGCGTTCTGCAGGGTTACGAGCAGTACTTC; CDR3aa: CSVLQGYEQYF
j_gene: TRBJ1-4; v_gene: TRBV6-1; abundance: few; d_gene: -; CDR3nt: TGTGCCAGCGTGGCGGATTTGACTAATGAAAAACTGTTTTTT; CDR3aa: CASVADLTNEKLFF
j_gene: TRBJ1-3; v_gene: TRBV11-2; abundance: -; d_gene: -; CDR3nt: TGTGCCAGCAGCTTAGAAACGGGAGACATATATTTT; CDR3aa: CASSLETGDIYF
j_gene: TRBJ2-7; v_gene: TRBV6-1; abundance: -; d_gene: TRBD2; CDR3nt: TGTGCCAGCACCCCACTAGCGATTTCCTACGAGCAGTACTTC; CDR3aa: CASTPLAISYEQYF
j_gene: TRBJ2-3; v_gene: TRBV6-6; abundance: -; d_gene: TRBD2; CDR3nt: TGTGCCAGCATCCCAGCGGGAACCACAGATACGCAGTATTTT; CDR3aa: CASIPAGTTDTQYF
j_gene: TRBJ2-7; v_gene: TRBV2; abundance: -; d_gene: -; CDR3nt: TGTGCCAGTCGAGCGCAGGGGCGCGACGAGCAGTACTTC; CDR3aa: CASRAQGRDEQYF
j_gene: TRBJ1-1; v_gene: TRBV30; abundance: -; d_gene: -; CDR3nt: TGTGCCTGGAGGGACAGTAGTGAAGCTTTCTTT; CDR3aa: CAWRDSSEAFF
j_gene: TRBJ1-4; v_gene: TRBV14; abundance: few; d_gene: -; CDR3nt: TGTGCCAGCAGCCAGAACCTTGGAGGGGCTAATGAAAAACTGTTTTTT; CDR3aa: CASSQNLGGANEKLFF
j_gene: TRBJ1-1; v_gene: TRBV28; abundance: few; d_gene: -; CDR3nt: TGTGCCAGCAGACAACAGGGGAACACTGAAGCTTTCTTT; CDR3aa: CASRQQGNTEAFF
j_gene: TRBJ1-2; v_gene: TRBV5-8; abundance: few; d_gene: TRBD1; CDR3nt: TGTGCCAGCAGCCCGACAGGGGGGGTCTACACCTTC; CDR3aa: CASSPTGGVYTF
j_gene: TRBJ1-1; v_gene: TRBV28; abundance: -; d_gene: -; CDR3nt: TGTGCCAGCAGCACCACTGCCATGAACACTGAAGCTTTCTTT; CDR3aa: CASSTTAMNTEAFF
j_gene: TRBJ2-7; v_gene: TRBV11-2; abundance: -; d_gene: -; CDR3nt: TGTGCCAGCAGGGTGACCCAGTCAGGCGAGCAGTACTTC; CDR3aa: CASRVTQSGEQYF
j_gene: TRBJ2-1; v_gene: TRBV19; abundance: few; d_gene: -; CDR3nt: TGTGCCAGTAGTATGGGGGGGGCTAGCGACTCCTACAATGAGCAGTTCTTC; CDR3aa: CASSMGGASDSYNEQFF
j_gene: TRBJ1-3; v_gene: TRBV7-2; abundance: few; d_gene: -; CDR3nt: TGTGCCAGCAGACAGGGTCCCGGAAACACCATATATTTT; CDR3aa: CASRQGPGNTIYF
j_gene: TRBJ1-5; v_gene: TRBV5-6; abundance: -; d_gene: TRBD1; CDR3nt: TGTGCCAGCAGCTTGTTCGACAGGGGGCATCAGCCCCAGCATTTT; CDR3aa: CASSLFDRGHQPQHF
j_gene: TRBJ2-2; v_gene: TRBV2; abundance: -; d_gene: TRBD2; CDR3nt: TGTGCCAGCAGTGAAGTCCCCCCCCCGCTAGCGGGAGACCTCCTCATATACACCGGGGAGCTGTTTTTT; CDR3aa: CASSEVPPPLAGDLLIYTGELFF
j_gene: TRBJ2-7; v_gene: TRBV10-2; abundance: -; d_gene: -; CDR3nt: TGCGCCAGCAGCCCAGGGTACGAGCAGTACTTC; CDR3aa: CASSPGYEQYF
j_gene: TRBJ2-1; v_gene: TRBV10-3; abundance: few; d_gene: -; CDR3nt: TGTGCCATCAGTGGTCAGGGGATCAATGAGCAGTTCTTC; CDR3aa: CAISGQGINEQFF
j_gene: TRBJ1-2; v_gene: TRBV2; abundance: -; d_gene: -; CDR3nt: TGTGCCAGCAGTGAAAAGTCCAGGGGACATGGCTACACCTTC; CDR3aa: CASSEKSRGHGYTF
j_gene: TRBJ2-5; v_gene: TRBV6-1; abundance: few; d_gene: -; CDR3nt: TGTGCCAGCAGCGGGGACCAAGAGACCCAGTACTTC; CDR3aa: CASSGDQETQYF
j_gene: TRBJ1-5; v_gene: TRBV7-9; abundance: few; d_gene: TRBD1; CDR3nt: TGTGCCAGCAGCCCCGGGACAGGGGTTTATAGCAATCAGCCCCAGCATTTT; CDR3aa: CASSPGTGVYSNQPQHF
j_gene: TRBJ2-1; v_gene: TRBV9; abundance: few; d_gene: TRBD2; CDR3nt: TGTGCCAGCAGCGGGGGGGGACTAGCGTACAATGAGCAGTTCTTC; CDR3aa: CASSGGGLAYNEQFF
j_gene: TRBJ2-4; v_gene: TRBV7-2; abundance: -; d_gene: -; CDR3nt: TGTGCCAGCAGCAATCTAGCGCTCCCAGACTTC; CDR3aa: CASSNLALPDF
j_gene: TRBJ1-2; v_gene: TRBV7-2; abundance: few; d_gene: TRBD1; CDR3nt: TGTGCCAGCAGCCGAGGGACAGGGGAAGGCTACACCTTC; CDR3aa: CASSRGTGEGYTF
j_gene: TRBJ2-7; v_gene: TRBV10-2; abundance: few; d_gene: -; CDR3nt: TGCGCCAGCACCCGGCGACAGGACCTCTCCTACGAGCAGTACTTC; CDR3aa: CASTRRQDLSYEQYF
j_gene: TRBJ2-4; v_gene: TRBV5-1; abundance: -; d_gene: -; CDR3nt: TGCGCCAGCAGCTGGGGACTTTCCGACGTCGAAAACATTCAGTACTTC; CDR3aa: CASSWGLSDVENIQYF
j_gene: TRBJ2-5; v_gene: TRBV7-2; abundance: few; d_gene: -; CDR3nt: TGTGCCAGCAGCTCGAATGACCCCTTCGGGGGGACCCAGTACTTC; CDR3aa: CASSSNDPFGGTQYF
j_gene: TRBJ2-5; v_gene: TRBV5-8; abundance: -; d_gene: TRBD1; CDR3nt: TGTGCCAGCAGCCGGACAGGGGCGAGAGTAGGAGGGACCCAGTACTTC; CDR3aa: CASSRTGARVGGTQYF
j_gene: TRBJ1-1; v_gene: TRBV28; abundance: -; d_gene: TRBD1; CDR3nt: TGTGCCAGCCGGGACAGCTTGAACACTGAAGCTTTCTTT; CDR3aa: CASRDSLNTEAFF
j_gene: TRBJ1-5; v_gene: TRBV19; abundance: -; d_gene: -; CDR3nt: TGTGCCAGTACCCTAGGGGCCCTCACCAACTTTCAGCCCCAGCATTTT; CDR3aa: CASTLGALTNFQPQHF
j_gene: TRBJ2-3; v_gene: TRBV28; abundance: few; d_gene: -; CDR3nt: TGTGCCAGCAGTCAACAGCGGGGACACACAGATACGCAGTATTTT; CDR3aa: CASSQQRGHTDTQYF
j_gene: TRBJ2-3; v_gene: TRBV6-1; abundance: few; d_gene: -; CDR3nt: TGTGCCAGGACCCGGTGCCGGAGGTGGACAGATACGCAGTATTTT; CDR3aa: CARTRCRRWTDTQYF
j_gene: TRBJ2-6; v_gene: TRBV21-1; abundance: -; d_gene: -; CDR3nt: TGTGCCAGCAGCAAGAACGGCTCTGGGGCCAACGTCCTGACTTTC; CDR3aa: CASSKNGSGANVLTF
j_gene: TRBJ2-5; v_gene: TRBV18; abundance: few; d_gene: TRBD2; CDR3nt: TGTGCCAGCCAAAGGGAGGGAGAGACCCAGTACTTC; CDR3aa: CASQREGETQYF
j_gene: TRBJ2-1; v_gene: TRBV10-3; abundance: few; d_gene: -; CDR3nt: TGTGCCATCAGTTGGGGGGCTAGCGGTGACAATGAGCAGTTCTTC; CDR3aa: CAISWGASGDNEQFF
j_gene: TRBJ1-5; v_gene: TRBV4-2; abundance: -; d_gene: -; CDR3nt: TGTGCCAGCAGCCAAGATGGGGCCGGGGGGGCGCTAGGTCAGCCCCAGCATTTT; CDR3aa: CASSQDGAGGALGQPQHF
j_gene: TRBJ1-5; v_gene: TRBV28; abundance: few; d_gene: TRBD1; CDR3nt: TGTGCCGGGGGACAGTGGAGCAATCAGCCCCAGCATTTT; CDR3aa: CAGGQWSNQPQHF
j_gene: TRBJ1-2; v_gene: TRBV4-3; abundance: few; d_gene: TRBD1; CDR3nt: TGCGCCAGCAGCCAGGGGGACAGGGGGGGCTATGGCTACACCTTC; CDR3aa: CASSQGDRGGYGYTF
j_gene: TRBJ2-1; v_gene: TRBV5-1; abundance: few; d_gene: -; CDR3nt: TGCGCCAGCAGCTTGGCCCTCACAGGCCCTAATGAGCAGTTCTTC; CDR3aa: CASSLALTGPNEQFF
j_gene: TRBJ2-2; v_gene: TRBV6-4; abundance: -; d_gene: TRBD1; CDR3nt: TGTGCCAGCAGTGACTCACAGGGGGGCACCGGGGAGCTGTTTTTT; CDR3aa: CASSDSQGGTGELFF
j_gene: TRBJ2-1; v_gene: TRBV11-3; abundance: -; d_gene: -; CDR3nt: TGTGCCAGCAGCCAGAACAGGGTTGCTAAAGGCAAGCAGTTCTTC; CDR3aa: CASSQNRVAKGKQFF
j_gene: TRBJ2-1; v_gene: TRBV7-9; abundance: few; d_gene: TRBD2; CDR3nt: TGTGCCAGCAGCTTAGTGACCGGGACTAGCGGGGGGAACCAGTTCTTC; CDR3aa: CASSLVTGTSGGNQFF